The T cell receptor beta chain under discussion was sequenced for a study of shared clonotypes between healthy human individuals. About the study: Ranging from 18 to 49 in age, donors were two women and a few men.

Data came from immunoSEQ multiplex PCR; TCRdb stores just in-frame clones and leaves some out. The top ten hold 0.37% of the sample, which has approximately 2,300,000 clones, around 93% seen once. The authors divided CD4+ cells into CD45RA+ naive and CD45RA-negative memory subsets. V lost 4 bases, J lost 4 bases, and 12 bases stayed unmatched. There are 17 residues in the CDR3. CDR1 SGHAT and CDR2 FQNNGV come from the germline V gene. Material for sequencing was naive CD4+ T cells from PBMCs. Subset noted: CD45RA+ positively selected. This chain uses TRBV11-2 with TRBJ1-2, with 10 bases lining up with TRBD1. This TCR was sampled from a man between 18 and 29 years old in good health. Some clones in this sample may be carry-over from other donors' samples. As DNA, the CDR3 is TGTGCCAGCAGCTCCATCCGGGACAGGGGATTAGCCTATGGCTACACCTTC. This sequence encodes CASSSIRDRGLAYGYTF.